This TCR beta chain was sequenced for a study of OX40 agonist ivuxolimab in advanced cancers. Across the whole study: Of the participants, over 30% had some prior anti-PD-1, anti-PD-L1 or anti-CTLA-4 therapy, which was allowed.

Data came from immunoSEQ multiplex PCR; TCRdb stores just in-frame clones and leaves some out. The sample shows about 50,000 clones, about 81% of them seen only once. Excluded were patients having autoimmune disease history or systemic immunosuppression. The sequencing here drew on CD4+ or CD8+ T cells sorted from blood, taken in a trial of the OX40 agonist ivuxolimab. The TCR was taken from an adult with an advanced solid tumor such as melanoma, head and neck, liver or kidney cancer.

CDR3: CASRRQVQEKLFF. CDR3 coding DNA: TGTGCCAGCAGGCGGCAAGTCCAAGAAAAACTGTTTTTT. The rearrangement uses TRBV6-1 and TRBJ1-4; the D is unclear. V was clipped by 6 bases and J by 8 bases, with 13 bases between them. There are 13 residues in the CDR3. Germline loops: CDR1 MNHNS, CDR2 SASEGT.